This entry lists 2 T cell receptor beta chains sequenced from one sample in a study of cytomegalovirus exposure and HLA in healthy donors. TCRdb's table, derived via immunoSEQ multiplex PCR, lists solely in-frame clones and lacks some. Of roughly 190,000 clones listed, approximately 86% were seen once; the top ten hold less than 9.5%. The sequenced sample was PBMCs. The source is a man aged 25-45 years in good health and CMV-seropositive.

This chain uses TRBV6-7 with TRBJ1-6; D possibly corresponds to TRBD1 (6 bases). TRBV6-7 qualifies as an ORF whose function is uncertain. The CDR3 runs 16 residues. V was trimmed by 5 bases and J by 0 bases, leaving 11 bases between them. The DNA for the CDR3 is TGTGCCAGCAGTCCCCCGGGGGCCTCCTATAATTCACCCCTCCACTTT. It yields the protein CASSPPGASYNSPLHF.

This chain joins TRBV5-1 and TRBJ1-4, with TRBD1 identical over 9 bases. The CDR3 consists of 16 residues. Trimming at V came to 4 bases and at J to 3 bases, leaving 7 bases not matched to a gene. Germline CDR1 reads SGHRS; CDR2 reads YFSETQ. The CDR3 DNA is TGCGCCAGCAGCCCCGGGACAGGGAGGTCTAATGAAAAACTGTTTTTT. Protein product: CASSPGTGRSNEKLFF. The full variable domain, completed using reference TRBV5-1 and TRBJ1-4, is KAGVTQTPRYLIKTRGQQVTLSCSPISGHRSVSWYQQTPGQGLQFLFEYFSETQRNKGNFPGRFSGRQFSNSRSEMNVSTLELGDSALYLCASSPGTGRSNEKLFFGSGTQLSVL.